These T cell receptor beta chains were read from a single sample in a study of cytomegalovirus exposure and HLA in healthy donors. This table comes from immunoSEQ multiplex PCR, and its TCRdb copy is limited to in-frame clones, with some not included. The sample yields 84,000 or so clones, roughly 73% seen once. The sequenced sample was PBMCs. These receptors all stem from a boy aged 10-17 years in good health and CMV-seronegative. CDR3s include the opening cysteine and the closing phenylalanine or tryptophan. Fields, in order: D gene, J gene, V gene, clone size, CDR3 protein. The D gene is left open where the match is weak. Only part of the rows carry a size: once, few, many, or a class if the clone is expanded.

>NA|TRBJ1-1|TRBV4-1|NA
CASSRVLGNSNTEAFF
>TRBD2|TRBJ2-3|TRBV10-3|NA
CASLAGRGGYTDTQYF
>TRBD2|TRBJ2-1|TRBV30|NA
CAWSRPHGRAHYEQFF
>TRBD1|TRBJ1-6|TRBV5-6|NA
CASRKQGILNSPLHF
>TRBD1|TRBJ1-4|TRBV25-1|NA
CASSGTGTNEKLFF
>TRBD2|TRBJ2-5|TRBV10-3|few
CAISDAGTSGGRETQYF
>TRBD1|TRBJ1-5|TRBV28|few
CASSFTGARNQPQHF
>NA|TRBJ1-3|TRBV10-2|NA
CASSQGRTGNTIYF
>NA|TRBJ1-2|TRBV16|NA
CASSPGGGHGYTF
>NA|TRBJ2-2|TRBV5-4|once
CASSLQTTNTGELFF
>NA|TRBJ2-1|TRBV6-4|NA
CASSDGTYNEQFF
>NA|TRBJ1-4|TRBV7-8|NA
CASSPRLGLQNEKLFF
>NA|TRBJ1-5|TRBV30|NA
CAWSVLRDNFWDQPQHF
>NA|TRBJ2-3|TRBV28|once
CASSFEALAGTDTQYF
>TRBD1|TRBJ1-2|TRBV28|once
CASSLGQGSYTF
>NA|TRBJ2-1|TRBV6-1|once
CASSEFGGNEQFF
>NA|TRBJ1-2|TRBV7-3|NA
CASSLTGGEGYTF
>NA|TRBJ1-2|TRBV7-2|NA
CASSLGGDHYGYTF
>NA|TRBJ1-1|TRBV7-2|NA
CASSSQAGKAFF
>NA|TRBJ2-1|TRBV28|once
CASSGVAVYNEQFF
>NA|TRBJ1-2|TRBV9|NA
CASSGRDKRF
>TRBD2|TRBJ2-3|TRBV15|NA
CATSQGLAGADTQYF
>TRBD1|TRBJ1-1|TRBV4-1|NA
CASSQVGQSNTEAFF
>TRBD2|TRBJ2-1|TRBV5-4|few
CASSPPGRGLYNEQFF
>NA|TRBJ2-6|TRBV7-6|NA
CASSPLRSSGANVLTF
>NA|TRBJ1-1|TRBV6-5|NA
CASSYSKATGNTEAFF
>NA|TRBJ2-1|TRBV27|few
CASSSGLAYNEQFF
>TRBD1|TRBJ1-2|TRBV9|NA
CASSVDRDRGRGYTF
>NA|TRBJ2-3|TRBV4-3|NA
CASSQELASSTDTQYF